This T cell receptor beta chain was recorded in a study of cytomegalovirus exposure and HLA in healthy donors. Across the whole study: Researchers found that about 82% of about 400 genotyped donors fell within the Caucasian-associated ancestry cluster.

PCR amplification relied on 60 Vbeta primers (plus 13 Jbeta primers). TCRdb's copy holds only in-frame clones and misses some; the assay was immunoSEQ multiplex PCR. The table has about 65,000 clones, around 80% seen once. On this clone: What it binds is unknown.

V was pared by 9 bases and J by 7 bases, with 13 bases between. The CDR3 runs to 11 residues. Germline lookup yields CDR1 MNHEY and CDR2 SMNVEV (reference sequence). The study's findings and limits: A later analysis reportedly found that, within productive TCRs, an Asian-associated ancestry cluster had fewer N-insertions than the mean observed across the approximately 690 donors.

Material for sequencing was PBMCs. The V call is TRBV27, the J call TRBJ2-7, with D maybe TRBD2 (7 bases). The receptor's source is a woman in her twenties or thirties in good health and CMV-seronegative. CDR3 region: CARRGGGEQYF. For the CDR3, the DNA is TGTGCCAGGAGAGGGGGAGGGGAGCAGTACTTC.